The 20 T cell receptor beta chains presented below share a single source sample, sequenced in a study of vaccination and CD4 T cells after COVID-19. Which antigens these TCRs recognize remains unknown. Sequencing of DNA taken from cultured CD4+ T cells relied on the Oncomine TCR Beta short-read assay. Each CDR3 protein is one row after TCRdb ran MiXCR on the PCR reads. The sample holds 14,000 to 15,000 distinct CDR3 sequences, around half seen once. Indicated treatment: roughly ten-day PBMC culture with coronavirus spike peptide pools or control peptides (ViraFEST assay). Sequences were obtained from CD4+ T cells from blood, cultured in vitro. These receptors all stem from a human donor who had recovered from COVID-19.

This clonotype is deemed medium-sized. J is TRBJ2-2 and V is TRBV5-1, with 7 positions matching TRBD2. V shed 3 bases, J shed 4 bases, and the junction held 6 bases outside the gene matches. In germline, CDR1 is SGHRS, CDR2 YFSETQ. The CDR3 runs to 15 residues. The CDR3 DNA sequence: TGCGCCAGCAGCTATCCGCGGGAGAGCACCGGGGAGCTGTTTTTT. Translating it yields CASSYPRESTGELFF.

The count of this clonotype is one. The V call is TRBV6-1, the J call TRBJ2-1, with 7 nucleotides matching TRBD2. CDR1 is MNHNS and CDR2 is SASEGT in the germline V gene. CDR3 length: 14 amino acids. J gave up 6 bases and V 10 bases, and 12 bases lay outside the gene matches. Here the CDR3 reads CATRGLGVGNEQFF. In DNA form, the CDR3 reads TGTGCCACCCGAGGACTAGGCGTCGGCAATGAGCAGTTCTTC.

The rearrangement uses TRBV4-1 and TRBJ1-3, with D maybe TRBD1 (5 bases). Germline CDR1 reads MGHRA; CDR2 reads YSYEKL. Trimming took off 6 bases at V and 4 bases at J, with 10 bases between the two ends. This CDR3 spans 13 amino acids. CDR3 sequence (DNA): TGCGCCAGCAGTACTGACAGAGGAAACACCATATATTTT. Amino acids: CASSTDRGNTIYF.

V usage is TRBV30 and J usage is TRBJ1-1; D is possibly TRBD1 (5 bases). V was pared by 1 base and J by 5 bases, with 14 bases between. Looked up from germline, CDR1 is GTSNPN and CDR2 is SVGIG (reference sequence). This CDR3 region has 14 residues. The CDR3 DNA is TGTGCCTGGAGTGCATCGGTGGGGCGGACTGAAGCTTTCTTT. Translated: CAWSASVGRTEAFF.

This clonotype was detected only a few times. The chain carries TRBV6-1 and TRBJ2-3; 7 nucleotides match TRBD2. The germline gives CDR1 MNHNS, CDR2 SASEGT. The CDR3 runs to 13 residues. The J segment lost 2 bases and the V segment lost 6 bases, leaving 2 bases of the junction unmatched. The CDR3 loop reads CASRREDTDTQYF. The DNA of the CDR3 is TGTGCCAGCAGACGGGAGGACACAGATACGCAGTATTTT.

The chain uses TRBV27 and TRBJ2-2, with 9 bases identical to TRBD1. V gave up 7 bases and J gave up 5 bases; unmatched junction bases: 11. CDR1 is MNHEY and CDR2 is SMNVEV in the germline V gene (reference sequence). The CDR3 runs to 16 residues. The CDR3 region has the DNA TGTGCCAGCACCAATTTCGGGACAGGGAAGACCGGGGAGCTGTTTTTT. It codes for CASTNFGTGKTGELFF.

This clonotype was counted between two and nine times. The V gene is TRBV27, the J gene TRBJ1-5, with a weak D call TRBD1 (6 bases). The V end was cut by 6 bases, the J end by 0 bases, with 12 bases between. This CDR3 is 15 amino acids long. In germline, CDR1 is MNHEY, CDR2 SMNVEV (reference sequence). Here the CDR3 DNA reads TGTGCCAGCAGGGTACAGGGAAATAGCAATCAGCCCCAGCATTTT. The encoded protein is CASRVQGNSNQPQHF.

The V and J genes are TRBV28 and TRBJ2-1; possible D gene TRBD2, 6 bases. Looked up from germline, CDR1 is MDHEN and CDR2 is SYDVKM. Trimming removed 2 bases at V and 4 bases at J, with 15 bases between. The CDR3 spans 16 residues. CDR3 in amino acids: CASSLVHSGLYNEQFF. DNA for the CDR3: TGTGCCAGCAGTTTAGTACATAGCGGATTATACAATGAGCAGTTCTTC.

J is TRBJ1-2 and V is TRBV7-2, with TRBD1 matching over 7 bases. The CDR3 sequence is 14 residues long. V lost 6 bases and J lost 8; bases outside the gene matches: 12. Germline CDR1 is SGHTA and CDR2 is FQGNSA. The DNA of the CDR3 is TGTGCCAGCAGGCTGCTCGGGCAGGGGGGAGGCTACACCTTC. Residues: CASRLLGQGGGYTF. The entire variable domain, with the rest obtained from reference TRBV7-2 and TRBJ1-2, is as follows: GAGVSQSPSNKVTEKGKDVELRCDPISGHTALYWYRQSLGQGLEFLIYFQGNSAPDKSGLPSDRFSAERTGGSVSTLTIQRTQQEDSAVYLCASRLLGQGGGYTFGSGTRLTVV.

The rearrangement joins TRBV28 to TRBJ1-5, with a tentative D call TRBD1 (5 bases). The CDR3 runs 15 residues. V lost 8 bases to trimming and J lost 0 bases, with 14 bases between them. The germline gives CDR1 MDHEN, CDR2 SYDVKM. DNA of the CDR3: TGTGCCAGCCTGGGGCAGCCTTTTAGCAATCAGCCCCAGCATTTT. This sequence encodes CASLGQPFSNQPQHF.

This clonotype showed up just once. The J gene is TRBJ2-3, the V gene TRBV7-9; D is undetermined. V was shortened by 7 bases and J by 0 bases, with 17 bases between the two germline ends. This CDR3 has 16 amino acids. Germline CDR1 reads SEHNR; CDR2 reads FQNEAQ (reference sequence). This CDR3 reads CASTQTGLGSTDTQYF. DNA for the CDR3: TGTGCCAGCACGCAGACGGGTTTAGGCAGCACAGATACGCAGTATTTT.

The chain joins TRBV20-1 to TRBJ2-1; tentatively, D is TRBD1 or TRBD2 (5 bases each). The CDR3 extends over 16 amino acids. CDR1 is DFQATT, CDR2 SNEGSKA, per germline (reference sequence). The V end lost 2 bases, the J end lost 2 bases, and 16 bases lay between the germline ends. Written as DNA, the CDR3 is TGCAGTGCTAGAAACCCGGGACCCTCAGCCTACAATGAGCAGTTCTTC. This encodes CSARNPGPSAYNEQFF.

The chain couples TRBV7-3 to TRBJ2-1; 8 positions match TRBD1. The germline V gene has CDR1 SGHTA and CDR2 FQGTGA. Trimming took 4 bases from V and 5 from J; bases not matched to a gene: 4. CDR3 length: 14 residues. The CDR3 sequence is CASSSGQGNNEQFF. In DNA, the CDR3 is TGTGCCAGCAGCTCCGGACAGGGCAACAATGAGCAGTTCTTC.

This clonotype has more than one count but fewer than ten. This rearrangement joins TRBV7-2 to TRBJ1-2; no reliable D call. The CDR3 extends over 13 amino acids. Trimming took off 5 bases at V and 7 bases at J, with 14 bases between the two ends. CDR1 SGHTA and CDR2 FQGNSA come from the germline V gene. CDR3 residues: CASSPSVLFGYTF. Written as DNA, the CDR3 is TGTGCCAGCAGCCCGTCAGTTCTCTTTGGCTACACCTTC. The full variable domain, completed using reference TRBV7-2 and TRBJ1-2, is GAGVSQSPSNKVTEKGKDVELRCDPISGHTALYWYRQSLGQGLEFLIYFQGNSAPDKSGLPSDRFSAERTGGSVSTLTIQRTQQEDSAVYLCASSPSVLFGYTFGSGTRLTVV.

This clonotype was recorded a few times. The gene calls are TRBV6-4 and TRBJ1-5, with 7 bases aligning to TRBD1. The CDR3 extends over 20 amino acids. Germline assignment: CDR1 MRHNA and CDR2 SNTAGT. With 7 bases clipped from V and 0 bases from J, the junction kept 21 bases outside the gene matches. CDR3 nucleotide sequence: TGTGCCAGCACCGATCGAAGACAGGGAGCCAGTCCGTATAGCAATCAGCCCCAGCATTTT. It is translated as CASTDRRQGASPYSNQPQHF.

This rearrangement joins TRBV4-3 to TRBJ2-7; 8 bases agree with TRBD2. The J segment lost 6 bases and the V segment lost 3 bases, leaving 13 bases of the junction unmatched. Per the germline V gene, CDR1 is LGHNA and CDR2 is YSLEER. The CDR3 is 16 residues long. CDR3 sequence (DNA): TGCGCCAGCAGCCATGGAGTCGGGAGGGGACCCAGCGAGCAGTACTTC. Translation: CASSHGVGRGPSEQYF.

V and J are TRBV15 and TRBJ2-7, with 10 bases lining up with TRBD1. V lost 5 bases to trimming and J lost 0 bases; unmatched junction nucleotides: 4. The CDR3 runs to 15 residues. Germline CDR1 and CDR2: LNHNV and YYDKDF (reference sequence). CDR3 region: CATSRDRGDSYEQYF. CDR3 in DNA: TGTGCCACCAGCCGGGACAGGGGCGACTCCTACGAGCAGTACTTC.

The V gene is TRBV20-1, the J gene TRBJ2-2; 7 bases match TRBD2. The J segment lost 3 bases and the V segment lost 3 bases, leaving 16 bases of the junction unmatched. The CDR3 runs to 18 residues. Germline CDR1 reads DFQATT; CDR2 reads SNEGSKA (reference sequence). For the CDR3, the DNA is TGCAGTGCTAGGGACGTACTAGCGAGGGCCTCACACACCGGGGAGCTGTTTTTT. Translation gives CSARDVLARASHTGELFF.

Written as DNA, the CDR3 is TGTGCCACCAGTGACCCCGGGACAGGCAATCAGCCCCAGCATTTT. Its translation: CATSDPGTGNQPQHF. The J gene is TRBJ1-5, the V gene TRBV24-1; 7 positions match TRBD1. The CDR3 runs 15 residues. Trimming cost V 4 bases and J 2 bases; bases outside gene matches: 4. Germline V CDR1 and CDR2: KGHDR, SFDVKD.

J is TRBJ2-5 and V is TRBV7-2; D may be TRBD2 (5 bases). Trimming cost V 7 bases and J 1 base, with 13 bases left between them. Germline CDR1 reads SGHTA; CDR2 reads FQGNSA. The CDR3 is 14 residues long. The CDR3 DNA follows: TGTGCCAGCAACTCAGCTAGCATCCAAGAGACCCAGTACTTC. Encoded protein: CASNSASIQETQYF.